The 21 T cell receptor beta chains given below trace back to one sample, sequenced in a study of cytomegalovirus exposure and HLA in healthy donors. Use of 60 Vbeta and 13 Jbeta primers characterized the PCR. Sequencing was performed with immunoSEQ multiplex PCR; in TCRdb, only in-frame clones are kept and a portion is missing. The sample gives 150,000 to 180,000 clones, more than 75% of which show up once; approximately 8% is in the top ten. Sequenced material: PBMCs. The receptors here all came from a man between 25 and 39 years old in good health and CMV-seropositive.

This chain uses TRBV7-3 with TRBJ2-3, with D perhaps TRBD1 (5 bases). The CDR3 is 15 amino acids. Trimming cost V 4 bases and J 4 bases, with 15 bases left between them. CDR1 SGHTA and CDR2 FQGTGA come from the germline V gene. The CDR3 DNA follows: TGTGCCAGCAGCTCCCAGGGTGCTGTCGCAGATACGCAGTATTTT. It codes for CASSSQGAVADTQYF.

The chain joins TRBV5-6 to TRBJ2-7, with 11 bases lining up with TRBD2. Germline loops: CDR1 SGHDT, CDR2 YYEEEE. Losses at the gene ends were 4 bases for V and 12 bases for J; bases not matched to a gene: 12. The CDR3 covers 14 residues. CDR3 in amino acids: CASSASRLAGLWYF. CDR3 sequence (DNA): TGTGCCAGCAGCGCAAGCAGACTAGCGGGATTATGGTACTTC.

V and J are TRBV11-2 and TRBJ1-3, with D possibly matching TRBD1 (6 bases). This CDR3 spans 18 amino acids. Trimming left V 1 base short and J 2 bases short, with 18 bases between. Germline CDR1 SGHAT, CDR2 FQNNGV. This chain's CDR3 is CASSLAVQGHFAGNTIYF. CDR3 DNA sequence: TGTGCCAGCAGCTTAGCTGTGCAGGGACACTTCGCTGGAAACACCATATATTTT.

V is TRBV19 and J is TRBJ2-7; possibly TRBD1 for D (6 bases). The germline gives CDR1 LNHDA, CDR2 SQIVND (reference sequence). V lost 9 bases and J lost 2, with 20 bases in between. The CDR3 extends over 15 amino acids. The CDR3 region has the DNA TGTGCCAGCTCGACACTGTCGGGACACACCTACGAGCAGTACTTC. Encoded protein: CASSTLSGHTYEQYF. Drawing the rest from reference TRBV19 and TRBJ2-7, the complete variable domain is DGGITQSPKYLFRKEGQNVTLSCEQNLNHDAMYWYRQDPGQGLRLIYYSQIVNDFQKGDIAEGYSVSREKKESFPLTVTSAQKNPTAFYLCASSTLSGHTYEQYFGPGTRLTVT.

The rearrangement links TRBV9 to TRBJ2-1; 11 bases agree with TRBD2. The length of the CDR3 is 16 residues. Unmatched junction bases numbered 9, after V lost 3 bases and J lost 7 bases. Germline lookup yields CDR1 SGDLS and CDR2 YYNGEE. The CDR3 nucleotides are TGTGCCAGCAGCGCATCACTAGCGGGAGCGTATAATGAGCAGTTCTTC. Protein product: CASSASLAGAYNEQFF. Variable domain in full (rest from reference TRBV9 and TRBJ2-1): DSGVTQTPKHLITATGQRVTLRCSPRSGDLSVYWYQQSLDQGLQFLIQYYNGEERAKGNILERFSAQQFPDLHSELNLSSLELGDSALYFCASSASLAGAYNEQFFGPGTRLTVL.

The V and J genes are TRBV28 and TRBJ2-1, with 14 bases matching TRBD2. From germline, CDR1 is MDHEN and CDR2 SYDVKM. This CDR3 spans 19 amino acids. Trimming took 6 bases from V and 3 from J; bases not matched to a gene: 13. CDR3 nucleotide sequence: TGTGCCAGCAGGGGACCGACTAGCGGGAGGGCCATGCTCTACAATGAGCAGTTCTTC. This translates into CASRGPTSGRAMLYNEQFF.

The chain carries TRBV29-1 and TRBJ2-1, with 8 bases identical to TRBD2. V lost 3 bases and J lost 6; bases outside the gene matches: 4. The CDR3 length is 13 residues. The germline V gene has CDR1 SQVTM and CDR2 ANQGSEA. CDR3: CSVDALAANEQFF. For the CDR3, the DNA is TGCAGCGTTGACGCACTAGCGGCCAATGAGCAGTTCTTC.

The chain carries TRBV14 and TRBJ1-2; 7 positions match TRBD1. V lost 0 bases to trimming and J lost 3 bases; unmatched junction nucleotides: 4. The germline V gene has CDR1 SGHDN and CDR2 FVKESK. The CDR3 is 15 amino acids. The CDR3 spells CASSQEQGLHYGYTF. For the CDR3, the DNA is TGTGCCAGCAGCCAAGAACAGGGGCTTCACTATGGCTACACCTTC.

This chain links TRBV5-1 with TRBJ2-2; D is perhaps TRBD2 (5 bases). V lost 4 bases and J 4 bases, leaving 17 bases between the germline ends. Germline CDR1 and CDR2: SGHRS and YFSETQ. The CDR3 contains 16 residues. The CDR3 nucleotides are TGCGCCAGCAGCGCTCTAGGCGAGGGCGGCACCGGGGAGCTGTTTTTT. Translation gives CASSALGEGGTGELFF.

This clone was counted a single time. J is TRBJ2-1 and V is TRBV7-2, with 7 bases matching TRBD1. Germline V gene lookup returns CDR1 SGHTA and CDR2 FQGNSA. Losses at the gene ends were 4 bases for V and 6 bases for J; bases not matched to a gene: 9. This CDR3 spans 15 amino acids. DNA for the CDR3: TGTGCCAGCAGCTCTCGACAGGGTTCGCGCAATGAGCAGTTCTTC. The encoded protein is CASSSRQGSRNEQFF.

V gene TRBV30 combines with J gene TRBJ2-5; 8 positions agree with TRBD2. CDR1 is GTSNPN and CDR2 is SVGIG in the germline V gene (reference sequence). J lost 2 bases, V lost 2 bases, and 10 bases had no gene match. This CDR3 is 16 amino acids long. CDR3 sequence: CAWSSGGVGGQETQYF. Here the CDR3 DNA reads TGTGCCTGGAGTTCCGGGGGGGTCGGAGGGCAAGAGACCCAGTACTTC.

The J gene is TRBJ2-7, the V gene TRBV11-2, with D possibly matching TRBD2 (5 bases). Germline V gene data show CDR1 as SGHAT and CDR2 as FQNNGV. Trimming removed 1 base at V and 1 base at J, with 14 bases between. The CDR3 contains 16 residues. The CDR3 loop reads CASSLAGGLASYEQYF. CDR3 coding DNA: TGTGCCAGCAGCTTAGCAGGCGGGCTAGCTTCCTACGAGCAGTACTTC.

The CDR3 region is CASSLDRGHTNEKLFF. The CDR3 DNA reads TGTGCCAGCAGCTTGGACAGGGGGCATACTAATGAAAAACTGTTTTTT. The chain carries TRBV28 and TRBJ1-4; 11 nucleotides align to TRBD1. The CDR3 has 16 residues. Germline V lookup: CDR1 MDHEN, CDR2 SYDVKM. The J segment lost 2 bases and the V segment lost 6 bases, leaving 5 bases of the junction unmatched.

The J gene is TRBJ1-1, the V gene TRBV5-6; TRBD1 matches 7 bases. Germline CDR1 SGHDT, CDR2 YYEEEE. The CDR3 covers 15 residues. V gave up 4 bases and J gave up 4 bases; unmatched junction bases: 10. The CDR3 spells CASSRTGVEVTEAFF. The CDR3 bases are TGTGCCAGCAGCCGTACAGGGGTCGAGGTCACTGAAGCTTTCTTT.

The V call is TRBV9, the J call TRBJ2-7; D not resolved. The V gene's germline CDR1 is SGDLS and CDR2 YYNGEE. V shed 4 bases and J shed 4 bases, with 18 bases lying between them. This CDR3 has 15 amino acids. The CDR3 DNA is TGTGCCAGCAGCCCCCGGGTTTCCGGGTCGTACGAGCAGTACTTC. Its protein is CASSPRVSGSYEQYF.

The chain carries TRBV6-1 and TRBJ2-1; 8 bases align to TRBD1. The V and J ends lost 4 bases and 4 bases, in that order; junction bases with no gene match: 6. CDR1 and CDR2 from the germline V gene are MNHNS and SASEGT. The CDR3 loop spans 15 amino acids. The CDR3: CASSGQGSSYNEQFF. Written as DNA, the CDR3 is TGTGCCAGCAGTGGACAGGGGTCTTCATACAATGAGCAGTTCTTC.

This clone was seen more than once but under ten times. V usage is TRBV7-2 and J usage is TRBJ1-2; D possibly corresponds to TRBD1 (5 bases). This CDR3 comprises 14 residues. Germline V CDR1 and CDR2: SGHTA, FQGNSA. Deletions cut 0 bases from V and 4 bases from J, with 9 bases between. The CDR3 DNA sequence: TGTGCCAGCAGCTTAGCGCCCGGGGGCTATGGCTACACCTTC. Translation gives CASSLAPGGYGYTF.

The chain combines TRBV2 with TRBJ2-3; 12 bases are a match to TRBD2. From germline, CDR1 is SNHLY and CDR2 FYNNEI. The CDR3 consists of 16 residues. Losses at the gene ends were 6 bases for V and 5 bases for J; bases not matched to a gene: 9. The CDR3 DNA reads TGTGCCAGCAGGACCGTACTAGCGGGAGGCCTAGATACGCAGTATTTT. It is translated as CASRTVLAGGLDTQYF.

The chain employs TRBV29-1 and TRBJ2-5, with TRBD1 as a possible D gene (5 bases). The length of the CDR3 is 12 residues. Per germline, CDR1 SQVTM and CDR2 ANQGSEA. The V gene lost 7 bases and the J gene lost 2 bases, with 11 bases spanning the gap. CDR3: CSAAKGQETQYF. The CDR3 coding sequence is TGCAGCGCCGCTAAGGGGCAAGAGACCCAGTACTTC.

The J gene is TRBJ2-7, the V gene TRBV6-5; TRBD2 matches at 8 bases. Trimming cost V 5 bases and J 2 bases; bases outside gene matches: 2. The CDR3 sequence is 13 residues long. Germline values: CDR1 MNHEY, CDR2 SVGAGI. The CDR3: CASSRAGAYEQYF. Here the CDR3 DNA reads TGTGCCAGCAGTCGAGCGGGAGCCTACGAGCAGTACTTC.

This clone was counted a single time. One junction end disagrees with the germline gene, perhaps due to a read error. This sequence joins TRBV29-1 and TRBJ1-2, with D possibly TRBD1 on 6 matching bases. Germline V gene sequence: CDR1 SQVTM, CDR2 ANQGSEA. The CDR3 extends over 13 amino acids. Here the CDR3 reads CSAPGGRGYVYTF. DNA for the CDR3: TGCAGCGCCCCGGGGGGCAGGGGATATGTCTACACCTTC.